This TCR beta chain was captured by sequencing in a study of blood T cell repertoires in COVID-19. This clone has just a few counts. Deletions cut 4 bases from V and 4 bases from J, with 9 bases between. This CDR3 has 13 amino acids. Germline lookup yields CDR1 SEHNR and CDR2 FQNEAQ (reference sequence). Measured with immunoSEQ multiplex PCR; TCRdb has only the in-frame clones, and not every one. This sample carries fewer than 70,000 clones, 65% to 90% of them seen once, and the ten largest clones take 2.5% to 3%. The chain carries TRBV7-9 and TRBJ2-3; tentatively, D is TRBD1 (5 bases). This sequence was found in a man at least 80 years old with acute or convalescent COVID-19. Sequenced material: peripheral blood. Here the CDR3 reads CASSSPQADTQYF. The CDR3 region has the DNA TGTGCCAGCAGCTCCCCACAGGCAGATACGCAGTATTTT.